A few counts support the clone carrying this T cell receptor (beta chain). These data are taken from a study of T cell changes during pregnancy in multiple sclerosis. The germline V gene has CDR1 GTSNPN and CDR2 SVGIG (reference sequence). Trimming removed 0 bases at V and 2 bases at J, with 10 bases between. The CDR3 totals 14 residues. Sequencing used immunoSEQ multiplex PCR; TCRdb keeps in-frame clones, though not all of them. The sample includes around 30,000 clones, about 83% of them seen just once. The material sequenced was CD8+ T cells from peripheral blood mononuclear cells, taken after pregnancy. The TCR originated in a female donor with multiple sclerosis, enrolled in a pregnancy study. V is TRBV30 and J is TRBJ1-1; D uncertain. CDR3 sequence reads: CAWSVFRVNTEAFF. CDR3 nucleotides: TGTGCCTGGAGTGTATTTCGGGTAAACACTGAAGCTTTCTTT.